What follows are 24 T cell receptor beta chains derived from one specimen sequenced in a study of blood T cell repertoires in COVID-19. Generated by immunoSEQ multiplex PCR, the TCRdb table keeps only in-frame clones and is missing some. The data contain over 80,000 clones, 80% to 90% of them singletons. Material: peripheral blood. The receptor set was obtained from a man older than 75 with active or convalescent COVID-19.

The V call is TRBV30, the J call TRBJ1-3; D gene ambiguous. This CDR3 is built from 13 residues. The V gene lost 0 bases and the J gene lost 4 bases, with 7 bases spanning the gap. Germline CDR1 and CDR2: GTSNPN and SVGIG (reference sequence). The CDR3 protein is CAWSVLLGNTIYF. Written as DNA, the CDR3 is TGTGCCTGGAGTGTACTATTGGGAAACACCATATATTTT.

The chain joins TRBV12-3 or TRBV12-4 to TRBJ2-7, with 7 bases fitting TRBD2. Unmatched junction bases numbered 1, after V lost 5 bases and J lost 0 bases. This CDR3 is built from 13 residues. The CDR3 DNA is TGTGCCAGCAGTGGGGGGGGCTCCTACGAGCAGTACTTC. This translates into CASSGGGSYEQYF.

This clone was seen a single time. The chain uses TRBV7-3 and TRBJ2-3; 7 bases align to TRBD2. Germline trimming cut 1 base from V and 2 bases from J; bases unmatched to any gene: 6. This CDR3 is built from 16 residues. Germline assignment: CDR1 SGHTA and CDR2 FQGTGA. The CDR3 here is CASSLNPAGSTDTQYF. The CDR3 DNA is TGTGCCAGCAGCTTAAATCCAGCGGGGTCCACAGATACGCAGTATTTT.

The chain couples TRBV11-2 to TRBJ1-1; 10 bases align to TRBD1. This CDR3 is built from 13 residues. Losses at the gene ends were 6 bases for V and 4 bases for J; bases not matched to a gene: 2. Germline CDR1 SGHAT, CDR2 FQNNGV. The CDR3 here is CASRRQGATEAFF. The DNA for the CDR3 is TGTGCCAGCAGGAGACAGGGGGCCACTGAAGCTTTCTTT.

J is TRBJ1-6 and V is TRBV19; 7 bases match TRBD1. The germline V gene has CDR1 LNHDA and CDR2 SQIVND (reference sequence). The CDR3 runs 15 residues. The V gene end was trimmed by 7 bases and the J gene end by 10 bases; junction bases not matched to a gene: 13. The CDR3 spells CASTLLDRERSPLHF. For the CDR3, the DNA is TGTGCCAGTACCCTCCTAGACAGGGAGAGGTCACCCCTCCACTTT.

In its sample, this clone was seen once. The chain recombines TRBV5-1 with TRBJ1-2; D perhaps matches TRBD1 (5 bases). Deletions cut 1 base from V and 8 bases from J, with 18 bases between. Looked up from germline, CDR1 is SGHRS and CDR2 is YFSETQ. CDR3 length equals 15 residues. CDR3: CASSLSGRQGPGYTF. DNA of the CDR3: TGCGCCAGCAGCTTGAGTGGGCGCCAGGGTCCGGGCTACACCTTC.

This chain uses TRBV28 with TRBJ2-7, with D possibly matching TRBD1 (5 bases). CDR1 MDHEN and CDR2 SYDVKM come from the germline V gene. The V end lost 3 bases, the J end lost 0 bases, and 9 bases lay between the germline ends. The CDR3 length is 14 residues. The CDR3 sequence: CASSLTVSSYEQYF. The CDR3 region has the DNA TGTGCCAGCAGTTTGACAGTAAGCTCCTACGAGCAGTACTTC.

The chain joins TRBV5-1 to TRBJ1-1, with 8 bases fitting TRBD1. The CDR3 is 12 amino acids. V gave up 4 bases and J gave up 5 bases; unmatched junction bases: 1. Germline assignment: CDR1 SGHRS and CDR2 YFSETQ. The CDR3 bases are TGCGCCAGCAGCCGGACAGGGACTGAAGCTTTCTTT. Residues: CASSRTGTEAFF.

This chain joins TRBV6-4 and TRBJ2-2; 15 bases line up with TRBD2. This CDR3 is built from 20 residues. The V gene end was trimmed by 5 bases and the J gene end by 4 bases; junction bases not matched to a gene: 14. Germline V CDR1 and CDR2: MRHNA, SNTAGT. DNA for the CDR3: TGTGCCAGCAGTCCTTGGATCGGGACTAGCGGGAGGTGGGTCACCGGGGAGCTGTTTTTT. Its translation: CASSPWIGTSGRWVTGELFF.

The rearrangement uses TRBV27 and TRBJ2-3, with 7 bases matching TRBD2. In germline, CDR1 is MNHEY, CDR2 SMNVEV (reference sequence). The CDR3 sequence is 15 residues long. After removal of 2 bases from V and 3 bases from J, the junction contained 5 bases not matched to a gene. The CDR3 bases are TGTGCCAGCAGTTTAGCGGGGGTGCGGACAGATACGCAGTATTTT. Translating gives CASSLAGVRTDTQYF.

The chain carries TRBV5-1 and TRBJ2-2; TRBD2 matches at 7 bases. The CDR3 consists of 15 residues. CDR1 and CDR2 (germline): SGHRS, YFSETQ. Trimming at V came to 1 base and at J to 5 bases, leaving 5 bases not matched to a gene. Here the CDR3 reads CASSLNPGGTGELFF. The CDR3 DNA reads TGCGCCAGCAGCTTGAACCCCGGGGGGACCGGGGAGCTGTTTTTT.

CDR3 sequence: CASLGPGNDYNEQFF. Here the CDR3 DNA reads TGTGCCAGCCTTGGTCCGGGAAATGACTACAATGAGCAGTTCTTC. The chain uses TRBV6-5 and TRBJ2-1; tentative D call: TRBD2 (5 bases). V lost 8 bases, J lost 3 bases, and 17 bases lay in between. This CDR3 comprises 15 residues. Germline loops: CDR1 MNHEY, CDR2 SVGAGI.

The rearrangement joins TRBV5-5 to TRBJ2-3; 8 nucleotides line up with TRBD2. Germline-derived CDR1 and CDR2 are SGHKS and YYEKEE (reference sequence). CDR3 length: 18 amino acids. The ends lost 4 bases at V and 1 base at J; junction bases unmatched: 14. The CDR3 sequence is CASSGGLVGRLGTDTQYF. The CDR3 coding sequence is TGTGCCAGCAGCGGGGGACTAGTTGGGCGGCTCGGCACAGATACGCAGTATTTT.

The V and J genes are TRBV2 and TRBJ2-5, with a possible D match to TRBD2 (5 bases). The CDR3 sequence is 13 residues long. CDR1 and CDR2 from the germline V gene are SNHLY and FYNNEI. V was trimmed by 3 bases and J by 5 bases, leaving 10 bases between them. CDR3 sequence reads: CASSDSGSETQYF. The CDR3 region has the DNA TGTGCCAGCAGTGATTCGGGGAGTGAGACCCAGTACTTC.

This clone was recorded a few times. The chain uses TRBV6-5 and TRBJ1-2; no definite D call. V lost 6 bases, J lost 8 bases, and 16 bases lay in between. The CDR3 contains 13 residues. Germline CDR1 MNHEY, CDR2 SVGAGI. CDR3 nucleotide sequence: TGTGCCAGCAGAGAGGGCAGGTTTAGGGGCTACACCTTC. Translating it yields CASREGRFRGYTF.

The CDR3 DNA is TGCGCCAGCAGCCAAGATGGACTAGCGGGAGCGGGAGATACGCAGTATTTT. This codes for CASSQDGLAGAGDTQYF. The chain employs TRBV4-3 and TRBJ2-3; TRBD2 aligns across 13 bases. The ends lost 0 bases at V and 5 bases at J; junction bases unmatched: 5. The CDR3 extends over 17 amino acids. CDR1 is LGHNA, CDR2 YSLEER, per germline.

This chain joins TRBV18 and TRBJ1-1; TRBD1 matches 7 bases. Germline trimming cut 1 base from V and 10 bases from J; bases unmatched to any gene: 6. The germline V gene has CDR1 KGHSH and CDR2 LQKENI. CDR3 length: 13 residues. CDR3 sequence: CASSPRGGEVAFF. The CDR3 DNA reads TGTGCCAGCTCACCACGAGGGGGCGAGGTAGCTTTCTTT.

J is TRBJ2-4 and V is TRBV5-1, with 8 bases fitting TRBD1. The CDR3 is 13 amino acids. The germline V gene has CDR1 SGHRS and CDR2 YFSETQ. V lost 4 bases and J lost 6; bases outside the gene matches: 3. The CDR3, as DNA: TGCGCCAGCAGCCCCGACAGGGGAAACATTCAGTACTTC. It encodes CASSPDRGNIQYF.

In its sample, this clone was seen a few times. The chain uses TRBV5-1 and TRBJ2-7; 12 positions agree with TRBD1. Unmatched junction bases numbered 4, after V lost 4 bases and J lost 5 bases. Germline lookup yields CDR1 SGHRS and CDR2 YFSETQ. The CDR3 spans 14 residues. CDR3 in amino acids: CASSPGDRGHEQYF. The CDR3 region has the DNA TGCGCCAGCAGCCCGGGGGACAGGGGGCACGAGCAGTACTTC.

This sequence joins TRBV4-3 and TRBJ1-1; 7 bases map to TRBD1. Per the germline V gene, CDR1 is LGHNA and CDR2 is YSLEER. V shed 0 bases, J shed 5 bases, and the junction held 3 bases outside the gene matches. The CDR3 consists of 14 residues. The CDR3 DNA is TGCGCCAGCAGCCAAGAAACAGGGGTAACTGAAGCTTTCTTT. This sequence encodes CASSQETGVTEAFF.

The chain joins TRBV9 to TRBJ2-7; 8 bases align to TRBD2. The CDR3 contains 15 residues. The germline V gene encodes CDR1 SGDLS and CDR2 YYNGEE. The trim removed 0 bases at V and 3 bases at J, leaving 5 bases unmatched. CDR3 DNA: TGTGCCAGCAGCGTAGGGACTAGCCCATACTACGAGCAGTACTTC. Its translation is CASSVGTSPYYEQYF.

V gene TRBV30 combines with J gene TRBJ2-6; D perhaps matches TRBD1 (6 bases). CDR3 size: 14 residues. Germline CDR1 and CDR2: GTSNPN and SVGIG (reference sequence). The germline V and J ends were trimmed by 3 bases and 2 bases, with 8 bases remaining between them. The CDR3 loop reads CAWRRGTGANVLTF. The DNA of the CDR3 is TGTGCCTGGAGAAGGGGGACTGGGGCCAACGTCCTGACTTTC.

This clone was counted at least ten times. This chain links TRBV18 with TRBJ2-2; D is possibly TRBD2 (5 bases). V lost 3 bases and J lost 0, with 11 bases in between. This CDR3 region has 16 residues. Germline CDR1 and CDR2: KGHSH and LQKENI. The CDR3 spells CASSPSLAANTGELFF. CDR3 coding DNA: TGTGCCAGCTCACCGTCTCTAGCAGCGAACACCGGGGAGCTGTTTTTT. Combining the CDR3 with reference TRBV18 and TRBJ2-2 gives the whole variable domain NAGVMQNPRHLVRRRGQEARLRCSPMKGHSHVYWYRQLPEEGLKFMVYLQKENIIDESGMPKERFSAEFPKEGPSILRIQQVVRGDSAAYFCASSPSLAANTGELFFGEGSRLTVL.

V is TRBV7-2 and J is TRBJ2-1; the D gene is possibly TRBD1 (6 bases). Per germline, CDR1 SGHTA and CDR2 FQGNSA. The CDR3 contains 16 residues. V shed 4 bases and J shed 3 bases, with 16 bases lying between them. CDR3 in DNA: TGTGCCAGCAGCTCCGCCCTGACAGGAGTCTACAATGAGCAGTTCTTC. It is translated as CASSSALTGVYNEQFF. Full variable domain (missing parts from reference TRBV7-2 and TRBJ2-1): GAGVSQSPSNKVTEKGKDVELRCDPISGHTALYWYRQSLGQGLEFLIYFQGNSAPDKSGLPSDRFSAERTGGSVSTLTIQRTQQEDSAVYLCASSSALTGVYNEQFFGPGTRLTVL.